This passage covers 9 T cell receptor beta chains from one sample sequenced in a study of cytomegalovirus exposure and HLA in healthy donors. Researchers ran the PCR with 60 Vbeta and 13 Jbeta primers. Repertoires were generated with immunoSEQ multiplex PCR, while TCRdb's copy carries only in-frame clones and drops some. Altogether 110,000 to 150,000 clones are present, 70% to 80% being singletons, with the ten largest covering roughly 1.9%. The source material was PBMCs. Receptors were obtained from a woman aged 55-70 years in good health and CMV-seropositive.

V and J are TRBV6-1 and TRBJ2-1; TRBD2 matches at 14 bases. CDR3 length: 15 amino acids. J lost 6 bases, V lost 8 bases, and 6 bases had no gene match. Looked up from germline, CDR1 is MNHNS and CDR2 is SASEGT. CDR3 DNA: TGTGCCAGCCGGGGACTAGCGGGAGATTTCAATGAGCAGTTCTTC. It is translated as CASRGLAGDFNEQFF.

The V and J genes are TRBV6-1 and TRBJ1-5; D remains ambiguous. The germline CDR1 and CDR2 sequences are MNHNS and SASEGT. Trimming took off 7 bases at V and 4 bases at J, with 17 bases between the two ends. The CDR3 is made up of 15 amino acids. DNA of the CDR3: TGTGCCAGCACCTCAGGCTCGGCCAGAAATCAGCCCCAGCATTTT. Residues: CASTSGSARNQPQHF.

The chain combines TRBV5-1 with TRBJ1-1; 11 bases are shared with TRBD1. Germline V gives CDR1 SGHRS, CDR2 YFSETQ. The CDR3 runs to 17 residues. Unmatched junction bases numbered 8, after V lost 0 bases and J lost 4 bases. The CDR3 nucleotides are TGCGCCAGCAGCTTGGTCGGACAGGGGGCAAGGGGCACTGAAGCTTTCTTT. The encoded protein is CASSLVGQGARGTEAFF.

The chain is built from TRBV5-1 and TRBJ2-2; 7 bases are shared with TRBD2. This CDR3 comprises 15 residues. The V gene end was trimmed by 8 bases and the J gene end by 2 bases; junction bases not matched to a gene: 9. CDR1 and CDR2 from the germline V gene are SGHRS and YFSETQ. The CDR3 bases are TGCGCCAGTTCCTTTTGGGAGGGAAACACCGGGGAGCTGTTTTTT. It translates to CASSFWEGNTGELFF.

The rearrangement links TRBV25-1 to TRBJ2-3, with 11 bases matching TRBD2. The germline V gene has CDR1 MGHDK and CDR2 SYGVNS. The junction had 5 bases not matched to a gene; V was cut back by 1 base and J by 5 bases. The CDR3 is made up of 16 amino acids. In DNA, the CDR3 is TGTGCCAGCAGTGAATTCGCCGGACTAGCGGGAGATACGCAGTATTTT. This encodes CASSEFAGLAGDTQYF.

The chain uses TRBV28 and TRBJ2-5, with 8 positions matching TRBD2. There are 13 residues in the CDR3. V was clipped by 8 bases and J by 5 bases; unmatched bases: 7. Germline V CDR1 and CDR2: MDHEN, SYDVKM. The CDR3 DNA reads TGTGCCAGCCTGAGAGGCGGGGGGGAGACCCAGTACTTC. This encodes CASLRGGGETQYF.

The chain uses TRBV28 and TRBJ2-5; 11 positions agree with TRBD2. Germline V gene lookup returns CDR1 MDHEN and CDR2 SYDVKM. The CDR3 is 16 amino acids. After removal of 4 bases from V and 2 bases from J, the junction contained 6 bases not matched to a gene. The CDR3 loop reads CASSSPGLAAQETQYF. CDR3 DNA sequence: TGTGCCAGCAGTTCTCCGGGACTAGCGGCACAAGAGACCCAGTACTTC.

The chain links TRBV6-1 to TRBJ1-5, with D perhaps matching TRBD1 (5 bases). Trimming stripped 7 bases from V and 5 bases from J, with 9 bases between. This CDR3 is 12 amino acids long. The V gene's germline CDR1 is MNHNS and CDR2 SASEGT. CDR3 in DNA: TGTGCCAGCACCCAGGGTTATCAGCCCCAGCATTTT. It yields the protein CASTQGYQPQHF.

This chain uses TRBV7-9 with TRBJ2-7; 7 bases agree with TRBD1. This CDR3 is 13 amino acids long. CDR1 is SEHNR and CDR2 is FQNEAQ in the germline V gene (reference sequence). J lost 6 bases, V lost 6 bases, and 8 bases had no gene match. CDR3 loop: CASSRDRAGEQYF. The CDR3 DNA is TGTGCCAGCAGTCGTGACAGGGCGGGCGAGCAGTACTTC. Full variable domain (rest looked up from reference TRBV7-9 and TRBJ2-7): DTGVSQNPRHKITKRGQNVTFRCDPISEHNRLYWYRQTLGQGPEFLTYFQNEAQLEKSRLLSDRFSAERPKGSFSTLEIQRTEQGDSAMYLCASSRDRAGEQYFGPGTRLTVT.